One and the same sample provided the 5 T cell receptor beta chains below, sequenced in a study of siplizumab effects on memory and regulatory T cells. Measured with immunoSEQ multiplex PCR; TCRdb has only the in-frame clones, and not every one. The repertoire holds around 100,000 clones, roughly 93% seen once, with 1% to 1.5% in the top ten. The sequencing sample was made of non-Treg CD4+ T cells sorted from blood. The receptors shown here come from a human donor in good health.

The chain has TRBV14 and TRBJ1-1; D not resolved. The germline gives CDR1 SGHDN, CDR2 FVKESK. The V and J ends lost 3 bases and 1 base respectively, with 0 bases between them. There are 11 residues in the CDR3. CDR3 sequence reads: CASSQNTEAFF. The CDR3 DNA sequence: TGTGCCAGCAGCCAGAACACTGAAGCTTTCTTT.

This chain uses TRBV12-5 with TRBJ2-5, with 7 positions matching TRBD2. The CDR3 spans 15 residues. Trimming cost V 5 bases and J 5 bases; bases outside gene matches: 11. Germline CDR1 LGHNT, CDR2 FRNRAP. CDR3 in DNA: TGTGCTAGTGGTGGGGGGGTCCCCGGTGGGGAGACCCAGTACTTC. Amino acid sequence: CASGGGVPGGETQYF.

Points on this clone: Germline is not matched at one junction end, which may reflect a read error. The chain joins TRBV5-4 to TRBJ2-1, with D tentatively TRBD1 or TRBD2 (5 bases each). The CDR3 contains 14 residues. CDR1 SGHNT and CDR2 YYREEE come from the germline V gene (reference sequence). This CDR3 reads CASSRRIAGTMEIF. The CDR3 DNA reads TGTGCCAGCAGTCGCAGGATCGCCGGGACCATGGAAATCTTC.

The rearrangement joins TRBV4-1 to TRBJ2-5; D might be TRBD1 (5 bases). The CDR3 loop spans 14 amino acids. Germline CDR1 is MGHRA and CDR2 is YSYEKL. V lost 2 bases, J lost 1 base, and 8 bases lay in between. CDR3 amino acids: CASSQQGSQETQYF. The CDR3, as DNA: TGCGCCAGCAGCCAACAGGGATCCCAAGAGACCCAGTACTTC.

The V call is TRBV29-1, the J call TRBJ1-4, with D hard to call. The CDR3 sequence is 15 residues long. Germline loops: CDR1 SQVTM, CDR2 ANQGSEA. Trimming stripped 4 bases from V and 4 bases from J, with 16 bases between. The CDR3 DNA is TGCAGCGTTGTTCTATGGGGAGGCCTTAATGAAAAACTGTTTTTT. This sequence encodes CSVVLWGGLNEKLFF. The full variable domain, completed using reference TRBV29-1 and TRBJ1-4, is SAVISQKPSRDICQRGTSLTIQCQVDSQVTMMFWYRQQPGQSLTLIATANQGSEATYESGFVIDKFPISRPNLTFSTLTVSNMSPEDSSIYLCSVVLWGGLNEKLFFGSGTQLSVL.